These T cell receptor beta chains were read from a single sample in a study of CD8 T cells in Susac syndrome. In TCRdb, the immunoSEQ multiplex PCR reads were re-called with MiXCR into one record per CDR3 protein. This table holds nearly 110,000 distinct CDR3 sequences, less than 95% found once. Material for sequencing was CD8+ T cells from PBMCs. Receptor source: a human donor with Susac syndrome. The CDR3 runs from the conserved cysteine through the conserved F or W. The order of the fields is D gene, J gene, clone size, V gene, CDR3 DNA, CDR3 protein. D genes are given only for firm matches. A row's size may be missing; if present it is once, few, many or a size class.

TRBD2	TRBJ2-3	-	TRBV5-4	TGTGCCAGCACTAGCGGGTATAGCACAGATACGCAGTATTTT	CASTSGYSTDTQYF
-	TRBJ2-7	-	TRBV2	TGTGCCAGCAGGAGGTCGTCGCAGACCGAGCAGTACTTC	CASRRSSQTEQYF
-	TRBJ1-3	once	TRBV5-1	TGCGCCAGCAGCTGGACCGCCGACTCTGGAAACACCATATATTTT	CASSWTADSGNTIYF
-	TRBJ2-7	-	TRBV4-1	TGCGCCAGCAGCCCTACCCAGCGAACCTACGAGCAGTACTTC	CASSPTQRTYEQYF
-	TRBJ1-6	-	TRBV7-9	TGTGCCAGCAGCTCGGACGGCATAAATTCACCCCTCCACTTT	CASSSDGINSPLHF
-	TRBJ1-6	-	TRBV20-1	TGCAGTGCTCCCGCGGAGGGCTCCTATAATTCACCCCTCCACTTT	CSAPAEGSYNSPLHF
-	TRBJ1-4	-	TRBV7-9	TGTGCCAGCAGCTTCGGAGGCGGGAAAGAAAAACTGTTTTTT	CASSFGGGKEKLFF
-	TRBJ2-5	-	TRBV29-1	TGCAGCGTGTTGACAGACCAAGAGACCCAGTACTTC	CSVLTDQETQYF
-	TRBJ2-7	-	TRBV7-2	TGTGCCAGCAGCTTACGGGACGACTCCTACGAGCAGTACTTC	CASSLRDDSYEQYF
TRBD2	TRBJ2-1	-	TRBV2	TGTGCCAGCAGTGGGATCCTAGCGGGGGACAATGAGCAGTTCTTC	CASSGILAGDNEQFF
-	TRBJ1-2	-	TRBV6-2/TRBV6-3	TGTGCCAGCAGTTACGGGTCTGACAGGCTTTACACCTTC	CASSYGSDRLYTF
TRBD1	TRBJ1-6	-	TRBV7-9	TGTGCCAGCAGCCAGGGGGGAGGGGCGAATTCACCCCTCCACTTT	CASSQGGGANSPLHF
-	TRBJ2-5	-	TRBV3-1	TGTGCCAGCAGCCAAGAGGTCGGCCTGGTTGAGACCCAGTACTTC	CASSQEVGLVETQYF
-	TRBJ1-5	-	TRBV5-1	TGCGCCAGCAGCTTGGAAGGGGGCAATCAGCCCCAGCATTTT	CASSLEGGNQPQHF
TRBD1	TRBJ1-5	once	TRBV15	TGTGCCACCAGCAGCCGGGACAGTCCCAATCAGCCCCAGCATTTT	CATSSRDSPNQPQHF
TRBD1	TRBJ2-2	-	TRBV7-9	TGTGCCAGCAGCACAACCGGGACAGGGGGAACCGGGGAGCTGTTTTTT	CASSTTGTGGTGELFF